This is a list of T cell receptor beta chains from one sample in a study of CD8 T cells in ankylosing spondylitis. TCRdb recomputed calls from the 5' RACE reads with MiXCR, one row per CDR3 protein. Of about 700,000 distinct CDR3 sequences listed, around 19% are singletons. The specimen sequenced was blood, either unsorted or a sorted T cell fraction (not recorded which). These receptors were taken from a male donor with ankylosing spondylitis. Each CDR3 is given with its conserved first and last residue. A D gene is named only where the DNA matches it firmly. Clone size is stated in some rows and not others, as once, few, many or a class when expanded.

>TRBV4-2|TRBJ2-5|.|TRBD2
CASRANSGSGETQYF
TGTGCCAGCAGAGCCAATAGCGGGAGCGGAGAGACCCAGTACTTC
>TRBV4-1|TRBJ2-1|.|.
CASRSVGGSYNEQFF
TGCGCCAGCAGAAGCGTGGGCGGCTCCTACAATGAGCAGTTCTTC
>TRBV9|TRBJ1-6|.|.
CASSAQRGGNSPLHF
TGTGCCAGCAGCGCCCAACGGGGTGGTAATTCACCCCTCCACTTT
>TRBV5-1|TRBJ2-3|.|.
CASSWLGASATDTQYF
TGCGCCAGCAGCTGGTTGGGCGCCTCGGCCACAGATACGCAGTATTTT
>TRBV5-1|TRBJ2-7|.|.
CASSFSPREVAYEQYF
TGCGCCAGCAGCTTTTCACCCAGGGAAGTAGCCTACGAGCAGTACTTC
>TRBV12-3/TRBV12-4|TRBJ1-5|few|TRBD1
CASSQTGAGNQPQHF
TGTGCCAGCAGCCAGACAGGGGCCGGCAATCAGCCCCAGCATTTT
>TRBV6-5|TRBJ1-5|.|.
CASSYSINQPQHF
TGTGCCAGCAGTTACTCGATTAATCAGCCCCAGCATTTT
>TRBV4-1|TRBJ2-7|.|.
CASSQDPRVPYEQYF
TGCGCCAGCAGCCAAGATCCCCGGGTTCCCTACGAGCAGTACTTC
>TRBV20-1|TRBJ1-1|.|TRBD1
CSADRGVTEAFF
TGCAGTGCCGACAGGGGTGTCACTGAAGCTTTCTTT
>TRBV4-2|TRBJ2-3|.|.
CASSQVRAQPHTDTQYF
TGTGCCAGCAGCCAAGTTCGTGCCCAACCTCACACAGATACGCAGTATTTT
>TRBV6-2/TRBV6-3|TRBJ2-7|few|TRBD2
CASTYRAGGSYEQYF
TGTGCCAGCACCTACCGGGCGGGAGGGTCCTACGAGCAGTACTTC
>TRBV5-5|TRBJ1-2|few|.
CASSWETGYGYTF
TGTGCCAGCAGCTGGGAGACCGGCTATGGCTACACCTTC
>TRBV7-2|TRBJ1-2|.|TRBD1
CASSLWDRGGYGYTF
TGTGCCAGCAGCTTATGGGACAGGGGTGGCTATGGCTACACCTTC
>TRBV30|TRBJ2-1|few|.
CAWGPVNEQFF
TGTGCCTGGGGGCCGGTTAATGAGCAGTTCTTC
>TRBV6-5|TRBJ1-3|many|.
CASSYSGLNSGNTIYF
TGTGCCAGCAGTTATTCAGGGTTGAACTCTGGAAACACCATATATTTT
>TRBV4-2|TRBJ1-5|few|.
CASSQLEGRPQHF
TGTGCCAGCAGCCAACTGGAAGGTAGGCCCCAGCATTTT
>TRBV5-1|TRBJ1-2|.|.
CASSLAGTAINYGYTF
TGCGCCAGCAGCTTGGCCGGGACGGCGATCAACTATGGCTACACCTTC
>TRBV12-3/TRBV12-4|TRBJ2-7|many|TRBD1
CASSGQGRKYF
TGTGCCAGCAGTGGACAGGGGAGGAAGTACTTC
>TRBV30|TRBJ2-2|few|.
CAWSRLNTGELFF
TGTGCCTGGAGTAGACTGAACACCGGGGAGCTGTTTTTT
>TRBV20-1|TRBJ2-7|.|.
CSARVGLSSYEQYF
TGCAGTGCTAGAGTGGGCCTTAGCTCCTACGAGCAGTACTTC
>TRBV14|TRBJ1-1|.|.
CASSQEPDWRTEAFF
TGTGCCAGCAGCCAAGAACCTGACTGGCGCACTGAAGCTTTCTTT
>TRBV4-1|TRBJ2-7|few|TRBD1
CASSQGQGRDEQYF
TGCGCCAGCAGCCAAGGACAGGGGCGGGACGAGCAGTACTTC
>TRBV7-9|TRBJ1-1|.|.
CASSSVGPAMTEAFF
TGTGCCAGCAGCTCAGTGGGGCCGGCAATGACTGAAGCTTTCTTT
>TRBV20-1|TRBJ1-2|few|.
CSARDVDTSYGYTF
TGCAGTGCTAGAGATGTGGACACCTCCTATGGCTACACCTTC
>TRBV6-2/TRBV6-3|TRBJ1-5|few|.
CASSLSGWDGNQPQHF
TGTGCCAGCAGTCTTTCAGGCTGGGATGGCAATCAGCCCCAGCATTTT
>TRBV12-3/TRBV12-4|TRBJ2-3|few|.
CASSLTGVGDTQYF
TGTGCCAGCAGTCTCACTGGGGTTGGAGATACGCAGTATTTT
>TRBV12-3/TRBV12-4|TRBJ2-5|.|TRBD2
CASSLGASGRGETQYF
TGTGCCAGCAGTTTAGGAGCGAGCGGGAGAGGAGAGACCCAGTACTTC
>TRBV10-2|TRBJ2-3|few|TRBD2
CATTTSGGTDTQYF
TGCGCCACCACAACTAGCGGAGGCACAGATACGCAGTATTTT
>TRBV5-1|TRBJ2-3|few|.
CASSDGQLHTDTQYF
TGCGCCAGCAGCGACGGACAGCTCCACACAGATACGCAGTATTTT
>TRBV12-3/TRBV12-4|TRBJ1-5|few|TRBD1
CASSLGQGDNQPQHF
TGTGCCAGCAGTCTGGGACAGGGGGACAATCAGCCCCAGCATTTT
>TRBV25-1|TRBJ2-7|.|.
CASSSGRELTYEQYF
TGTGCCAGCAGTTCCGGGCGGGAACTCACCTACGAGCAGTACTTC
>TRBV12-3/TRBV12-4|TRBJ2-1|few|TRBD1
CASTPTGTQSYNEQFF
TGTGCCAGCACCCCGACAGGGACCCAGTCCTACAATGAGCAGTTCTTC
>TRBV3-1|TRBJ2-7|.|TRBD2
CASSQDRSGTTYEQYF
TGTGCCAGCAGCCAAGATCGCAGCGGGACTACCTACGAGCAGTACTTC
>TRBV5-4|TRBJ2-1|.|TRBD1
CASSFGQGDFNEQFF
TGTGCCAGCAGTTTCGGACAGGGGGACTTCAATGAGCAGTTCTTC
>TRBV20-1|TRBJ1-5|.|.
CSAGDTQPQHF
TGCAGTGCAGGAGACACTCAGCCCCAGCATTTT
>TRBV12-3/TRBV12-4|TRBJ2-2|many|.
CASSPSSAGELFF
TGTGCCAGCAGTCCCTCGAGCGCCGGGGAGCTGTTTTTT
>TRBV5-5|TRBJ2-1|.|.
CASSLEGWTGNSYEQFF
TGTGCCAGCAGCTTGGAGGGATGGACCGGGAATTCCTACGAGCAGTTCTTC
>TRBV6-6|TRBJ2-7|.|.
CASNDAGYYEQYF
TGTGCCAGCAACGACGCAGGGTACTACGAGCAGTACTTC
>TRBV29-1|TRBJ1-1|.|.
CSVEATGPAAFF
TGCAGCGTTGAAGCTACGGGGCCGGCAGCTTTCTTT
>TRBV6-2/TRBV6-3|TRBJ2-2|.|.
CASSYPNSPEVDTGELFF
TGTGCCAGCAGTTACCCGAATTCTCCGGAGGTAGATACCGGGGAGCTGTTTTTT
>TRBV6-2/TRBV6-3|TRBJ1-2|.|.
CASSATGLYGYTF
TGTGCCAGCAGCGCTACAGGGCTCTATGGCTACACCTTC
>TRBV29-1|TRBJ2-1|few|TRBD2
CSVRTSGSNEQFF
TGCAGCGTCCGGACTAGCGGGAGTAATGAGCAGTTCTTC
>TRBV20-1|TRBJ2-1|.|.
CSASPPGVNEQFF
TGCAGTGCTTCTCCCCCAGGGGTAAATGAGCAGTTCTTC
>TRBV12-3/TRBV12-4|TRBJ1-2|few|.
CASRPRGVKDYGYTF
TGTGCCAGCAGACCGAGGGGGGTAAAGGACTATGGCTACACCTTC
>TRBV6-2/TRBV6-3|TRBJ2-7|.|.
CASSYSSAYEQYF
TGTGCCAGCAGTTACTCGAGTGCCTACGAGCAGTACTTC